The source of this T cell receptor beta chain is a study of CXCR3-negative and CXCR3-positive naive CD8 T cells. Notes on the study in general: Memory cells differed in TRBV-TRBJ usage, but naive CXCR3-negative and CXCR3-positive cells had similar usage.

Approximately 300,000 cells per CD8+ T cell subset were flow-sorted in triplicate. Among CD8+ T cells, naive ones were CD45RO-CCR7+CD27+CD95-. Turning to this clonotype: Antigen specificity is unknown.

TRB cDNA was prepared as libraries by UMI-labeled 5' RACE. Reanalyzing the 5' RACE reads, TCRdb keeps one entry per CDR3 protein, without DNA. The table lists tens of thousands of distinct CDR3 sequences. The sequenced sample was naive CXCR3- CD8+ T cells from blood. Subset specified: CD45RO-CCR7+CD27+CD95- naive CD8+ T cells lacking CXCR3 (TNR3-). This sequence was found in a human donor in good health. Some clones in this sample may be carry-over from other donors' samples.

The CDR3 spells CSVAERVASYEQYF. The chain is built from TRBV29-1 and TRBJ2-7; TCRdb selects TRBD2, and the lack of DNA leaves this call unchecked. Per germline, CDR1 SQVTM and CDR2 ANQGSEA. This CDR3 spans 14 amino acids.